This T cell receptor (beta chain) was identified during a study of human T cells and chemical hapten exposure. The wider study: Mostly female, the patients presented with alopecia areata, totalis or universalis.

This sample's time point: patch test 2, 6 weeks after DPC sensitization. Treatment meaning: therapeutic diphenylcyclopropenone sensitization with weekly scalp DPC. During construction of the library, unique molecular identifiers were attached to individual cDNA molecules for quantitative, reproducible TCR counting. TCRdb reprocessed the RACE reads via MiXCR and lists one record per CDR3 protein. Of some 45,000 distinct CDR3 sequences in the sample, just under 9% are singletons; the top ten hold about 15%. This CDR3 region has 11 residues. V gave up 5 bases and J gave up 11 bases, with 12 bases separating them. Germline CDR1 reads SSHAT; CDR2 reads FNYEAQ (reference sequence). General study findings and limits: DPC sensitization produced no change in TCRs with frequency above 1 in 1000.

This clonotype came up many times. The antigen remains unidentified. The TCR was taken from a woman in her thirties or forties with alopecia areata. Some clones in this sample may be carry-over from other donors' samples. Here the sequenced sample was whole blood, taken in connection with sensitization to the hapten diphenylcyclopropenone (DPC). This chain uses TRBV7-7 with TRBJ1-1; D ambiguous. CDR3 residues: CASSARSQAFF. For the CDR3, the DNA is TGTGCCAGCAGCGCAAGGAGTCAGGCTTTCTTT.